The 27 T cell receptor beta chains presented below share a single source sample, sequenced in a study of blood T cell repertoires in COVID-19. Profiling relied on immunoSEQ multiplex PCR, and the TCRdb table lists in-frame clones only, not all of them. The sample contains 100,000 to 150,000 clones, 70% to 90% of which appear only once. Sequencing input: peripheral blood. All receptors derive from a woman at least 80 years old with acute or convalescent COVID-19.

This chain links TRBV9 with TRBJ2-5; D remains unclear. The CDR3 is made up of 14 amino acids. Per germline, CDR1 SGDLS and CDR2 YYNGEE. V was shortened by 0 bases and J by 1 base, with 7 bases between the two germline ends. CDR3 DNA sequence: TGTGCCAGCAGCGTAGGGCGCGGCCAAGAGACCCAGTACTTC. Translated, it gives CASSVGRGQETQYF.

The rearrangement uses TRBV5-4 and TRBJ1-6; possibly TRBD1 for D (5 bases). Trimming removed 1 base at V and 0 bases at J, with 5 bases between. This CDR3 has 15 residues. Germline-derived CDR1 and CDR2 are SGHNT and YYREEE (reference sequence). This CDR3 is CASSLRGSYNSPLHF. CDR3 DNA: TGTGCCAGCAGCTTGAGGGGCTCCTATAATTCACCCCTCCACTTT.

This rearrangement joins TRBV5-5 to TRBJ1-2; D gene unclear. CDR1 and CDR2 from the germline V gene are SGHKS and YYEKEE (reference sequence). The CDR3 is 13 residues long. Trimming stripped 0 bases from V and 5 bases from J, with 8 bases between. CDR3 nucleotide sequence: TGTGCCAGCAGCTTGGCCGGAGTTTATGGCTACACCTTC. As protein: CASSLAGVYGYTF.

The J gene is TRBJ2-2, the V gene TRBV19, with 8 bases that match TRBD2. The germline V gene has CDR1 LNHDA and CDR2 SQIVND (reference sequence). This CDR3 contains 15 residues. Unmatched junction bases numbered 11, after V lost 7 bases and J lost 7 bases. The CDR3 is CASKSSSGGDGELFF. CDR3 nucleotides: TGTGCCAGTAAGTCGTCCAGCGGGGGAGACGGGGAGCTGTTTTTT.

The CDR3 bases are TGTGCCAGCAGTTGGCTAGCGAGGAACCAAGAGACCCAGTACTTC. Encoded protein: CASSWLARNQETQYF. This rearrangement joins TRBV6-2 or TRBV6-3 to TRBJ2-5; maybe TRBD2 (6 bases). The V end was cut by 4 bases, the J end by 0 bases, with 12 bases between. The germline gives CDR1 MNHEY, CDR2 SVGEGT. This CDR3 is 15 amino acids long.

The chain carries TRBV28 and TRBJ2-1; the match to TRBD2 covers 7 bases. Germline V CDR1 and CDR2: MDHEN, SYDVKM. V dropped 4 bases and J dropped 12; count of bases not matched to a gene: 6. This CDR3 region has 12 residues. The CDR3 DNA follows: TGTGCCAGCAGTTCTAGCGGCCCATCGCAGTTCTTC. It encodes CASSSSGPSQFF.

This clone was counted between two and nine times. V and J are TRBV28 and TRBJ2-3; the match to TRBD2 covers 7 bases. This CDR3 contains 20 residues. Germline loops: CDR1 MDHEN, CDR2 SYDVKM. V lost 1 base to trimming and J lost 2 bases; unmatched junction nucleotides: 18. This chain's CDR3 is CASSLSASGLGYGPTDTQYF. CDR3 DNA: TGTGCCAGCAGTTTATCGGCTAGCGGATTGGGGTATGGTCCCACAGATACGCAGTATTTT.

This sequence joins TRBV12-3 or TRBV12-4 and TRBJ1-1; 7 bases are a match to TRBD1. Unmatched junction bases numbered 1, after V lost 5 bases and J lost 1 base. The length of the CDR3 is 13 residues. CDR3 protein: CASSRDRNTEAFF. DNA of the CDR3: TGTGCCAGCAGTCGGGACAGGAACACTGAAGCTTTCTTT.

The rearrangement joins TRBV18 to TRBJ2-1; TRBD2 is a possible D gene (5 bases). Germline CDR1 reads KGHSH; CDR2 reads LQKENI. The CDR3 has 14 amino acids. Trimming left V 4 bases short and J 5 bases short, with 12 bases between. The CDR3 DNA sequence: TGTGCCAGCTCACAAGGACTGGGGAACAATGAGCAGTTCTTC. It is translated as CASSQGLGNNEQFF. Looking up the rest from reference TRBV18 and TRBJ2-1 gives the full variable domain: NAGVMQNPRHLVRRRGQEARLRCSPMKGHSHVYWYRQLPEEGLKFMVYLQKENIIDESGMPKERFSAEFPKEGPSILRIQQVVRGDSAAYFCASSQGLGNNEQFFGPGTRLTVL.

A few counts support this clone. The chain is built from TRBV9 and TRBJ1-4; a weak D match, TRBD1 (6 bases). This CDR3 spans 14 amino acids. V was shortened by 0 bases and J by 7 bases, with 10 bases between the two germline ends. The germline gives CDR1 SGDLS, CDR2 YYNGEE. The CDR3 coding sequence is TGTGCCAGCAGCGTAGCAACAGGGACTGAAAAACTGTTTTTT. This gives the protein CASSVATGTEKLFF.

This chain links TRBV19 with TRBJ2-2; D is ambiguous. The CDR3 runs 12 residues. Trimming removed 5 bases at V and 4 bases at J, with 5 bases between. Per germline, CDR1 LNHDA and CDR2 SQIVND (reference sequence). The CDR3 is CASSRFTGELFF. In DNA, the CDR3 is TGTGCCAGTAGTCGTTTCACCGGGGAGCTGTTTTTT.

The CDR3 spells CASRPSGFGELFF. DNA for the CDR3: TGTGCCAGTAGACCTAGCGGATTCGGGGAGCTGTTTTTT. The genes are TRBV19 and TRBJ2-2; 7 bases align to TRBD2. The CDR3 extends over 13 amino acids. Germline loops: CDR1 LNHDA, CDR2 SQIVND (reference sequence). V lost 6 bases and J lost 7; bases outside the gene matches: 5.

The chain couples TRBV28 to TRBJ1-5; D is perhaps TRBD1 (6 bases). This CDR3 is built from 17 residues. The germline V and J ends were trimmed by 1 base and 0 bases, with 13 bases remaining between them. The germline V gene encodes CDR1 MDHEN and CDR2 SYDVKM. CDR3 loop: CASSLSAGALSNQPQHF. The CDR3 DNA follows: TGTGCCAGCAGTTTATCCGCGGGGGCTCTTAGCAATCAGCCCCAGCATTTT. Full variable domain (missing parts from reference TRBV28 and TRBJ1-5): DVKVTQSSRYLVKRTGEKVFLECVQDMDHENMFWYRQDPGLGLRLIYFSYDVKMKEKGDIPEGYSVSREKKERFSLILESASTNQTSMYLCASSLSAGALSNQPQHFGDGTRLSIL.

The chain uses TRBV27 and TRBJ1-4, with D perhaps matching TRBD1 (5 bases). The CDR3 runs to 15 residues. V was trimmed by 0 bases and J by 6 bases, leaving 11 bases between them. CDR1 is MNHEY and CDR2 is SMNVEV in the germline V gene (reference sequence). DNA for the CDR3: TGTGCCAGCAGTTTATCGTCGGCAGGGTATGAAAAACTGTTTTTT. Its protein product is CASSLSSAGYEKLFF.

This clone showed up just a few times. The rearrangement uses TRBV28 and TRBJ1-2; possible D gene TRBD1, 5 bases. Per germline, CDR1 MDHEN and CDR2 SYDVKM. The CDR3 has 14 residues. V shed 3 bases and J shed 4 bases, with 12 bases lying between them. This CDR3 reads CASSFGDSGYGYTF. As DNA, the CDR3 is TGTGCCAGCAGTTTCGGAGACAGTGGCTATGGCTACACCTTC.

V gene TRBV2 combines with J gene TRBJ1-3; D is ambiguous. The CDR3 consists of 14 residues. The germline V gene has CDR1 SNHLY and CDR2 FYNNEI. Between the trimmed V and J ends, which lost 2 bases and 3 bases, there was a span of 8 bases. The CDR3 region is CASSERGIGNTIYF. CDR3 DNA sequence: TGTGCCAGCAGTGAACGGGGTATTGGAAACACCATATATTTT.

The J gene is TRBJ2-7, the V gene TRBV7-3; 9 bases align to TRBD1. V shed 4 bases and J 4 bases; nucleotides not matched to a gene: 8. The CDR3 totals 15 residues. Germline V gives CDR1 SGHTA, CDR2 FQGTGA. The CDR3 DNA follows: TGTGCCAGCAGCTCACTGGACAGGGGCGTATACGAGCAGTACTTC. It yields the protein CASSSLDRGVYEQYF.

This chain connects TRBV10-3 to TRBJ1-5; weak D call: TRBD1 (5 bases). V dropped 6 bases and J dropped 7 bases, with 22 bases sitting between them. The CDR3 is made up of 16 amino acids. The V gene's germline CDR1 is ENHRY and CDR2 SYGVKD. DNA of the CDR3: TGTGCCATCAGCGATTCATACGGAGGTGGGGGGCAGCCCCAGCATTTT. Encoded protein: CAISDSYGGGGQPQHF.

The chain recombines TRBV7-2 with TRBJ2-1; D is ambiguous. The CDR3 loop spans 15 amino acids. Germline values: CDR1 SGHTA, CDR2 FQGNSA. V gave up 3 bases and J gave up 0 bases, with 9 bases separating them. The CDR3, as DNA: TGTGCCAGCAGCTTCGGCGGAAACTCCTACAATGAGCAGTTCTTC. Amino acid sequence: CASSFGGNSYNEQFF.

V usage is TRBV3-1 (or the pseudogene TRBV3-2) and J usage is TRBJ2-2; TRBD2 matches at 9 bases. The germline gives CDR1 LGHDT, CDR2 YNNKEL (reference sequence). The J segment lost 1 base and the V segment lost 4 bases, leaving 1 base of the junction unmatched. The CDR3 sequence is 15 residues long. The DNA for the CDR3 is TGTGCCAGCAGCCCTAGCGGGGAGAACACCGGGGAGCTGTTTTTT. This codes for CASSPSGENTGELFF.

The chain joins TRBV15 to TRBJ1-3, with TRBD1 matching over 9 bases. This CDR3 region has 18 residues. J lost 5 bases, V lost 8 bases, and 19 bases had no gene match. The germline CDR1 and CDR2 sequences are LNHNV and YYDKDF (reference sequence). CDR3: CATQPGQGKLGARNTIYF. The CDR3 DNA is TGTGCCACCCAGCCGGGACAGGGAAAGCTAGGGGCTCGAAACACCATATATTTT.

The chain joins TRBV5-6 to TRBJ2-1; tentative D call: TRBD1 (5 bases). Trimming took 0 bases from V and 0 from J, leaving 16 bases between them. The germline V gene encodes CDR1 SGHDT and CDR2 YYEEEE. This CDR3 has 18 residues. This CDR3 reads CASSLAVRGSSSYNEQFF. The CDR3 DNA follows: TGTGCCAGCAGCTTGGCCGTAAGGGGTAGTAGCTCCTACAATGAGCAGTTCTTC.

The V and J genes are TRBV5-1 and TRBJ2-2, with 8 bases matching TRBD1. V lost 3 bases, J lost 8 bases, and 6 bases stayed unmatched. The CDR3 is 14 residues long. Germline V gives CDR1 SGHRS, CDR2 YFSETQ. In DNA, the CDR3 is TGCGCCAGCAGCTGGGGACAGGCCCGTGGGGAGCTGTTTTTT. Translated: CASSWGQARGELFF.

The V gene is TRBV2, the J gene TRBJ1-3; possibly TRBD1 for D (5 bases). CDR1 and CDR2 from the germline V gene are SNHLY and FYNNEI. CDR3 size: 14 residues. V dropped 6 bases and J dropped 4 bases, with 13 bases sitting between them. CDR3 amino acids: CASRSGNTGNTIYF. In DNA, the CDR3 is TGTGCCAGCAGATCAGGGAATACCGGAAACACCATATATTTT.

The V gene is TRBV6-1, the J gene TRBJ2-1, with TRBD1 matching 7 bases. V dropped 6 bases and J dropped 15; count of bases not matched to a gene: 8. The CDR3 has 11 amino acids. Germline lookup yields CDR1 MNHNS and CDR2 SASEGT. CDR3 in amino acids: CASRGQEKRFF. The CDR3 DNA sequence: TGTGCCAGCAGAGGACAGGAGAAGAGGTTCTTC.

The chain recombines TRBV3-1 (or the pseudogene TRBV3-2) with TRBJ1-1; possibly TRBD1 for D (6 bases). Germline V gives CDR1 LGHDT, CDR2 YNNKEL (reference sequence). The germline V and J ends were trimmed by 5 bases and 0 bases, with 10 bases remaining between them. The length of the CDR3 is 14 residues. CDR3 residues: CASSNNRVNTEAFF. CDR3 nucleotides: TGTGCCAGCAGCAACAACAGGGTGAACACTGAAGCTTTCTTT.

V is TRBV5-1 and J is TRBJ2-7, with D perhaps TRBD1 (6 bases). CDR1 SGHRS and CDR2 YFSETQ come from the germline V gene. This CDR3 has 13 residues. V was cut by 7 bases and J by 6 bases, with 17 bases left in between. The CDR3: CASCFSDRGEQYF. The CDR3 DNA follows: TGCGCCAGCTGTTTTTCGGACAGAGGCGAGCAGTACTTC.